Listed below are T cell receptor beta chains from one sample, sequenced in a study of shared clonotypes between healthy human individuals. Data came from immunoSEQ multiplex PCR; TCRdb stores just in-frame clones and leaves some out. Counted here are 800,000 to 1,200,000 clones, roughly 74% occurring once; the ten biggest clones make up approximately 0.5%. Sequencing was performed on memory CD4+ T cells from PBMCs. These receptors all come from a man between 18 and 35 years old in good health. Some clones in this sample may be carry-over from other donors' samples. The CDR3 runs from the conserved cysteine through the conserved F or W. The order of the fields is clone size, J gene, D gene, V gene, CDR3 protein, CDR3 DNA. The D gene is left open where the match is weak. The size of a clone is reported for some rows only, either as once, few or many, or as a class for expanded clones.

clone size: .
J gene: TRBJ2-7
D gene: .
V gene: TRBV18
CDR3 protein: CASSPTGEQYF
CDR3 DNA: TGTGCCAGCTCACCAACGGGGGAGCAGTACTTC

clone size: .
J gene: TRBJ2-2
D gene: .
V gene: TRBV7-8
CDR3 protein: CASSWGSSSGELFF
CDR3 DNA: TGTGCCAGCAGCTGGGGGAGCAGTTCCGGGGAGCTGTTTTTT

clone size: .
J gene: TRBJ1-1
D gene: .
V gene: TRBV7-8
CDR3 protein: CASSLALVGAEAFF
CDR3 DNA: TGTGCCAGCAGCTTAGCGCTGGTGGGGGCAGAAGCTTTCTTT

clone size: .
J gene: TRBJ2-3
D gene: TRBD1
V gene: TRBV9
CDR3 protein: CASSVRQGDDTQYF
CDR3 DNA: TGTGCCAGCAGCGTCCGACAGGGGGACGATACGCAGTATTTT

clone size: once
J gene: TRBJ1-3
D gene: .
V gene: TRBV28
CDR3 protein: CASSQQGFSGNTIYF
CDR3 DNA: TGTGCCAGCAGCCAGCAAGGGTTCTCTGGAAACACCATATATTTT

clone size: .
J gene: TRBJ2-3
D gene: .
V gene: TRBV5-8
CDR3 protein: CASSPPGLDTQYF
CDR3 DNA: TGTGCCAGCAGCCCCCCAGGGCTCGATACGCAGTATTTT

clone size: .
J gene: TRBJ2-5
D gene: TRBD1
V gene: TRBV5-6
CDR3 protein: CASSAGTAIETQYF
CDR3 DNA: TGTGCCAGCAGCGCCGGGACAGCCATAGAGACCCAGTACTTC

clone size: .
J gene: TRBJ2-5
D gene: TRBD2
V gene: TRBV2
CDR3 protein: CASSEVTSEETQYF
CDR3 DNA: TGTGCCAGCAGTGAAGTCACTAGCGAAGAGACCCAGTACTTC

clone size: .
J gene: TRBJ2-7
D gene: .
V gene: TRBV28
CDR3 protein: CASTPGRSYEQYF
CDR3 DNA: TGTGCCAGCACGCCGGGGCGGTCCTACGAGCAGTACTTC

clone size: .
J gene: TRBJ2-3
D gene: .
V gene: TRBV15
CDR3 protein: CATSRVSATDTQYF
CDR3 DNA: TGTGCCACCAGCAGAGTTTCCGCCACAGATACGCAGTATTTT

clone size: few
J gene: TRBJ1-1
D gene: TRBD1
V gene: TRBV12-5
CDR3 protein: CASGGQGGTEAFF
CDR3 DNA: TGTGCTAGTGGTGGACAGGGAGGCACTGAAGCTTTCTTT

clone size: .
J gene: TRBJ1-1
D gene: .
V gene: TRBV5-6
CDR3 protein: CASSLDVGNTEAFF
CDR3 DNA: TGTGCCAGCAGCTTGGATGTCGGGAACACTGAAGCTTTCTTT

clone size: .
J gene: TRBJ1-4
D gene: .
V gene: TRBV11-2
CDR3 protein: CASSLVGPREEKLFF
CDR3 DNA: TGTGCCAGCAGCTTAGTCGGCCCTCGGGAAGAAAAACTGTTTTTT

clone size: .
J gene: TRBJ2-7
D gene: TRBD2
V gene: TRBV27
CDR3 protein: CASGRGDLGYRPYEQYF
CDR3 DNA: TGTGCCAGCGGACGGGGGGATCTAGGGTACCGTCCCTACGAGCAGTACTTC

clone size: .
J gene: TRBJ2-3
D gene: TRBD2
V gene: TRBV7-2
CDR3 protein: CASSWSSGSDTQYF
CDR3 DNA: TGTGCCAGCAGCTGGTCTAGCGGGAGCGATACGCAGTATTTT

clone size: few
J gene: TRBJ2-3
D gene: .
V gene: TRBV28
CDR3 protein: CASTSTDTQYF
CDR3 DNA: TGTGCCAGCACAAGCACAGATACGCAGTATTTT

clone size: once
J gene: TRBJ1-2
D gene: TRBD1
V gene: TRBV5-1
CDR3 protein: CASSLGGQGYYGYTF
CDR3 DNA: TGCGCCAGCAGCTTGGGCGGACAGGGTTACTATGGCTACACCTTC

clone size: .
J gene: TRBJ2-3
D gene: .
V gene: TRBV11-1
CDR3 protein: CASSLTDTQYF
CDR3 DNA: TGTGCCAGCAGCTTAACTGATACGCAGTATTTT

clone size: .
J gene: TRBJ2-5
D gene: TRBD1
V gene: TRBV19
CDR3 protein: CASSSITGALVETQYF
CDR3 DNA: TGTGCCAGTAGTAGCATCACAGGGGCGCTTGTAGAGACCCAGTACTTC

clone size: .
J gene: TRBJ2-1
D gene: .
V gene: TRBV5-8
CDR3 protein: CASSLGLTVFYNEQFF
CDR3 DNA: TGTGCCAGCAGCTTAGGTTTGACAGTTTTCTACAATGAGCAGTTCTTC

clone size: .
J gene: TRBJ2-7
D gene: .
V gene: TRBV5-1
CDR3 protein: CASSHGMGPRAYEQYF
CDR3 DNA: TGCGCCAGCAGTCACGGGATGGGTCCGCGGGCCTACGAGCAGTACTTC

clone size: .
J gene: TRBJ2-2
D gene: .
V gene: TRBV18
CDR3 protein: CASSPPQESRSGELFF
CDR3 DNA: TGTGCCAGCTCACCACCACAAGAGAGCCGCAGCGGGGAGCTGTTTTTT